These T cell receptor beta chains were read from a single sample in a study of T-cell memory formation after mild COVID-19. TCRdb processed the 5' RACE reads anew with MiXCR; each CDR3 protein has one entry. The data contain more than 450,000 distinct CDR3 sequences, approximately 19% of them seen just once; the ten biggest clones take up about 12%. Sample: PBMCs or a T cell subset sorted from them (not recorded which). The source is an adult woman who had mild COVID-19 (a few samples of this study predate the infection). Cell type and time point are not known. Both conserved end residues are part of each CDR3. D genes are given only for firm matches. Clone sizes are given selectively: once, few, many, or a class where the clone is expanded.

>TRBV5-1|-|TRBJ1-1|few
TGCGCCAGCAGCTCTCCAAAAGGCACTGAAGCTTTCTTT
CASSSPKGTEAFF
>TRBV23-1|-|TRBJ2-5|-
TGCGCCAGCAGTCAATCGTTGAGGTCCCAGTACTTC
CASSQSLRSQYF
>TRBV10-3|-|TRBJ2-7|-
TGTGCCATCAGTGAGTCGGCTAGCAGCTACGAGCAGTACTTC
CAISESASSYEQYF
>TRBV18|-|TRBJ2-1|many
TGTGCCAGCTCCCGAGGAAGCGATAGCTCCTACAATGAGCAGTTCTTC
CASSRGSDSSYNEQFF
>TRBV29-1|-|TRBJ1-2|-
TGCAGCGTTGAGGGCCCCCGGGAAAGTAACTATGGCTACACCTTC
CSVEGPRESNYGYTF
>TRBV7-2|TRBD1|TRBJ1-2|few
TGTGCCAGCAGCCCCCACAGGGGGCAGAACTATGGCTACACCTTC
CASSPHRGQNYGYTF
>TRBV12-3/TRBV12-4|-|TRBJ2-5|-
TGTGCCAGCAGTGATCAGGGGTCTCAAGAGACCCAGTACTTC
CASSDQGSQETQYF
>TRBV7-5|-|TRBJ2-7|-
-
CISVSEASPGQGLTYEQYF
>TRBV6-5|-|TRBJ1-1|-
TGTGCCAGCAGTTACTCGAGAAGGGTGAACACTGAAGCTTTCTTT
CASSYSRRVNTEAFF
>TRBV30|-|TRBJ2-3|once
TGTGCCTGGATGGGTAGGGGACGGAGGGATACGCAGTATTTT
CAWMGRGRRDTQYF
>TRBV6-2/TRBV6-3|-|TRBJ2-3|-
TGTGCCAGCAGTTACCCCCTGGGTTGGAGCACAGATACGCAGTATTTT
CASSYPLGWSTDTQYF
>TRBV11-2|TRBD1|TRBJ2-1|-
TGTGCCAGCAGCACCACAGGGGCCTCCTACAATGAGCAGTTCTTC
CASSTTGASYNEQFF
>TRBV20-1|TRBD2|TRBJ2-1|-
TGCAGTGCTTTAACTAGCGGCCACGTGGGGGGTGAGCAGTTCTTC
CSALTSGHVGGEQFF
>TRBV7-9|TRBD2|TRBJ2-7|few
TGTGCCAGCAGCTTACGCCTAGCGGGGATATCCTACGAGCAGTACTTC
CASSLRLAGISYEQYF
>TRBV18|-|TRBJ2-2|-
TGTGCCAGCTCACCAGAGACAGGGAACACCGGGGAGCTGTTTTTT
CASSPETGNTGELFF
>TRBV9|-|TRBJ2-2|few
TGTGCCAGCAGCGTAGCGACCGGGGAGCTGTTTTTT
CASSVATGELFF
>TRBV15|TRBD2|TRBJ2-3|few
TGTGCCACCAGCAGAGGAGTAGGGACTAGCGGGATAGATACGCAGTATTTT
CATSRGVGTSGIDTQYF
>TRBV12-3/TRBV12-4|TRBD1|TRBJ1-2|-
TGTGCCAGCAGTAAAGACAGGGGCTATGGCTACACCTTC
CASSKDRGYGYTF
>TRBV6-1|TRBD2|TRBJ2-3|-
TGTGCCATTTCTAGCGGGAGGGCCCAGGAATTAGGGGATACGCAGTATTTT
CAISSGRAQELGDTQYF
>TRBV11-2|TRBD2|TRBJ2-1|-
TGTGCCAGCAGCCCCAGCGGGAGGGTGAATGAGCAGTTCTTC
CASSPSGRVNEQFF
>TRBV5-5|-|TRBJ2-1|-
TGTGCCAGCAGCTTTTTAGCTGCCCCCAATGAGCAGTTCTTC
CASSFLAAPNEQFF
>TRBV6-6|TRBD1|TRBJ2-2|-
TGTGCCAGCAGGCACGGACAGGTGAACACCGGGGAGCTGTTTTTT
CASRHGQVNTGELFF
>TRBV5-1|TRBD1|TRBJ2-2|many
TGCGCCAGCAGCCACGGGACAGGGGGCACCGGGGAGCTGTTTTTT
CASSHGTGGTGELFF
>TRBV5-6|-|TRBJ1-1|few
TGTGCCAGCAGCCCAGGTAAGGGGTGGACTGAAGCTTTCTTT
CASSPGKGWTEAFF